This TCR beta chain was identified in a study of blood T cell repertoires in COVID-19. In the study overall: Sites in the United States, Italy and Spain provided acute and convalescent COVID-19 samples. T cells, B-cell-depleted T cells, or PBMCs provided the cDNA or gDNA that served as material.

V dropped 5 bases and J dropped 6; count of bases not matched to a gene: 11. The CDR3 contains 16 residues. CDR1 LNHDA and CDR2 SQIVND come from the germline V gene (reference sequence). Original analysis: Amplification of reference gene primers was used by the study to estimate nucleated cell counts. The method was immunoSEQ multiplex PCR; TCRdb's version includes in-frame clones alone and lacks a portion of them. Clone size and V and J calls were adopted from that table, with D and trimming inferred from the DNA. Of roughly 230,000 clones in the sample, 83% were seen once. This chain uses TRBV19 with TRBJ2-1; the match to TRBD2 covers 9 bases. This clonotype was sampled from a woman between 45 and 65 years old with acute or convalescent COVID-19. The specimen sequenced was peripheral blood. CDR3 sequence (DNA): TGTGCCAGTAGTCCTGTTGGGACTAGCCAGGGCAATGAGCAGTTCTTC. It translates to CASSPVGTSQGNEQFF. The full variable domain, in which reference TRBV19 and TRBJ2-1 provide the parts outside the CDR3, is DGGITQSPKYLFRKEGQNVTLSCEQNLNHDAMYWYRQDPGQGLRLIYYSQIVNDFQKGDIAEGYSVSREKKESFPLTVTSAQKNPTAFYLCASSPVGTSQGNEQFFGPGTRLTVL.